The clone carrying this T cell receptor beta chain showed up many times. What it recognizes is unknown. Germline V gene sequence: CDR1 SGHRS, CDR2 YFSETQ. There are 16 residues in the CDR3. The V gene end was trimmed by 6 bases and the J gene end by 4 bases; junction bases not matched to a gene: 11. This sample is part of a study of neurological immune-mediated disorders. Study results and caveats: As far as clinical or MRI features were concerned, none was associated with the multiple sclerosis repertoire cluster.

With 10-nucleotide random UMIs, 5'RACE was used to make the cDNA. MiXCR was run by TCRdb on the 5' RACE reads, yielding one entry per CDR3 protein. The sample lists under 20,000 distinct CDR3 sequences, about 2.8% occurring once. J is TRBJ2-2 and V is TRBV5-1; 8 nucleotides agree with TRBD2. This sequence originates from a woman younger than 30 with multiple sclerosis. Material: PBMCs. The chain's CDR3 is CASNPVAGRSTGELFF. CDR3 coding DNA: TGCGCCAGCAACCCCGTAGCGGGGCGTAGCACCGGGGAGCTGTTTTTT.